This is a list of T cell receptor beta chains from one sample in a study of CD8+CD57+ T cells in acquired aplastic anemia. TCRdb independently ran MiXCR on the reads; one entry per CDR3 protein. The sample holds approximately 220,000 distinct CDR3 sequences, over 40% seen once. The sequenced sample was sorted CD4+, CD8+, or CD8+CD57+ T cells (not recorded which) from PBMCs. Receptors were obtained from a human donor with aplastic anemia. Each CDR3 is given with its conserved first and last residue. A D gene is named only where the DNA matches it firmly. Size is omitted from some rows. Given values are once, few, many or a class for expanded clones.

clone_size j_call v_call d_call cdr3_nt cdr3_aa
many TRBJ2-5 TRBV20-1 NA TGCAGTGCTAGAGATCGTCTGGGAAGGGAGACCCAGTACTTC CSARDRLGRETQYF
NA TRBJ2-2 TRBV24-1 TRBD2 TGTGCCACCAGTGATTTAGCGGGAGACACCGGGGAGCTGTTTTTT CATSDLAGDTGELFF
NA TRBJ2-1 TRBV20-1 NA TGCAGTGCTAGAGATCGGGGTCTTGAGCAGTTCTTC CSARDRGLEQFF
many TRBJ2-7 TRBV6-1 NA TGTGCCAGCAGTGATTTACAGGGCCACGAGCAGTACTTC CASSDLQGHEQYF
NA TRBJ2-3 TRBV11-3 NA TGTGCCAGCAGCTTAGCCTGGACAGATACGCAGTATTTT CASSLAWTDTQYF
few TRBJ1-5 TRBV7-9 NA TGCGCCAGCAGCTTGTTGGGGAGCAATCAGCCCCAGCATTTT CASSLLGSNQPQHF
many TRBJ1-5 TRBV7-9 TRBD1 TGTGCCAGCAGCTTAGGTATGTGTCACAGGGGGGATTTGGTGGGAAAACAGCCCCAGCATTTT CASSLGMCHRGDLVGKQPQHF
few TRBJ1-3 TRBV12-5 NA TGTGCTAGTGGTTTGGGTGGCCGGGGCGCGTCTGGAAACACCATATATTTT CASGLGGRGASGNTIYF
NA TRBJ2-2 TRBV14 TRBD1 TGTGCCAGCAGCCACAAAAGCCGGGACAGGGGCCATAGCGGGGAGCTGTTTTTT CASSHKSRDRGHSGELFF
NA TRBJ1-5 TRBV12-3/TRBV12-4 TRBD1 TGTGCCAGCAGTTCCGGACAGGGGGCGACTGGAGGGCCCAGCATTTTT CASSSGQGATGGPSIF
few TRBJ1-2 TRBV7-2 NA TGTGCCAGCAGCTTAAACCGAGACCTTTATGGCTACACCTTC CASSLNRDLYGYTF
NA TRBJ1-2 TRBV6-6 NA TGTGCCAGCAGTCAGTCGGGGGCCGGCTACACCTTC CASSQSGAGYTF
NA TRBJ1-1 TRBV11-2 TRBD1 TGTGCCAGCAGCTTAGTCAGGACAGGGAACGGTGAAGCTTTCTTT CASSLVRTGNGEAFF
many TRBJ1-3 TRBV10-1 NA TGCGCCACCTCGAGGGGCCAAGGAAACACCATATATTTT CATSRGQGNTIYF